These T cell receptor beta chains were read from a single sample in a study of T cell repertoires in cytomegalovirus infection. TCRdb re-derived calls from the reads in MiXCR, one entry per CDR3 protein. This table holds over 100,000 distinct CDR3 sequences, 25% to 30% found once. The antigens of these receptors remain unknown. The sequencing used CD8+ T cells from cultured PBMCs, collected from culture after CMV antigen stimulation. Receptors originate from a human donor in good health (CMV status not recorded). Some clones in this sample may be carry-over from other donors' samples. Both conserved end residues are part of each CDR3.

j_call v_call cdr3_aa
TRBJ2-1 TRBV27 CASSLGGYEQFF
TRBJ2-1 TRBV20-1 CSARRRQGTYNGQFF
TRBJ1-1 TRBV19 CASSMKGDGTEAFF
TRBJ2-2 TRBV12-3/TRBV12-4 CASSLQGKAGELFF
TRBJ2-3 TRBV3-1 CASSQVVRQDTQYF
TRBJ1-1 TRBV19 CATKTGITEAFF
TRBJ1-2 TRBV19 CASSPGTGINYGYTF
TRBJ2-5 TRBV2 CASWYQPQETQYF
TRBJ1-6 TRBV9 CASSASREVGSPLHF
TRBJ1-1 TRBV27 CASSSLQGMNTEAFF
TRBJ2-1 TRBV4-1 CASSQDGWTYNEQFF
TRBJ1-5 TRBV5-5 CASSLEVNQPQHF
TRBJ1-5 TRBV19 CASTNRKSNQPQHF
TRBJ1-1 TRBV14 CASSQDLNTEAFF
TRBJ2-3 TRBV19 CASSPLTRGLEDTQYF
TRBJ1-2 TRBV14 CASSQDRAYGYTF
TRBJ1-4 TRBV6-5 CASSYSREVATNEKLFF
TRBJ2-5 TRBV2 CASSGTKYQETQYF
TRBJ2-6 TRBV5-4 CASSPDGGTGANVLTF
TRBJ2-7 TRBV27 CASSLFPGQGDEQYF
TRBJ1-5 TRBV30 CAWSAGTGGDQPQHF
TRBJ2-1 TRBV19 CASNRGGPYNEQFF
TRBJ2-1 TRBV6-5 CASSLAGGPFSEQFF
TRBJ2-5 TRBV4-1 CASSFSTEETQYF
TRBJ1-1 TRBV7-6 CASSEDSYTEAFF
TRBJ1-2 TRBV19 CASSSSIGALVSYGYTF
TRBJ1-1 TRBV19 CASTRVANTEAFF
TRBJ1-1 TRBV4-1 CASSQEGGGDTEAFF
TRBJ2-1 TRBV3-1 CASSPLGAPHNEQFF
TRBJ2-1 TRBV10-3 CAISGDYLQYNEQFF
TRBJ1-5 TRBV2 CASIGQGNQPQHF
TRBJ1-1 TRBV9 CASGGDGTEAFF
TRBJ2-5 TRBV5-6 CASSPKSGNQETQYF
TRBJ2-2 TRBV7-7 CASSWSASRENTGELFF
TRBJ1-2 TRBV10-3 CAISESIGGTYGYTF